Below, 25 T cell receptor beta chains from the same sample are listed, as sequenced in a study of beta chain features in type 1 diabetes. Expressed TCRB transcripts were sequenced because the entire RNA isolate underwent reverse transcription. Assay used: immunoSEQ multiplex PCR; TCRdb lists only in-frame clones, some missing. The sample contains 850,000 to 900,000 clones, roughly a sixth of which appear only once. Sequencing was performed on naive CD4+ T cells from blood. All receptors come from a woman aged 18-30 years in good health.

This chain uses TRBV28 with TRBJ1-1; no clear D. This CDR3 has 15 amino acids. Trimming took 6 bases from V and 11 from J, leaving 25 bases between them. The germline gives CDR1 MDHEN, CDR2 SYDVKM. The CDR3 reads CASSQPGKGILEAFF. The CDR3 bases are TGTGCCAGCAGCCAGCCGGGTAAGGGAATTCTAGAGGCTTTCTTT.

Only a few counts were recorded for this clone. V is TRBV7-8 and J is TRBJ2-3; no clear D. Germline lookup yields CDR1 SGHVS and CDR2 FQNEAQ. V lost 6 bases to trimming and J lost 1 base, with 8 bases between them. The CDR3 is 13 amino acids. The CDR3 coding sequence is TGTGCCAGCAGGATTGGTGGCACAGATACGCAGTATTTT. As protein: CASRIGGTDTQYF. The whole variable domain, filled in from reference TRBV7-8 and TRBJ2-3, reads GAGVSQSPRYKVAKRGQDVALRCDPISGHVSLFWYQQALGQGPEFLTYFQNEAQLDKSGLPSDRFFAERPEGSVSTLKIQRTQQEDSAVYLCASRIGGTDTQYFGPGTRLTVL.

There are a few counts of this clone. The chain links TRBV7-9 to TRBJ2-5; D not resolved. Germline CDR1 and CDR2: SEHNR and FQNEAQ (reference sequence). The CDR3 length is 13 residues. Between the trimmed V and J ends, which lost 1 base and 5 bases, there was a span of 8 bases. CDR3 nucleotides: TGTGCCAGCAGCTTAGGGTCCTATGAGACCCAGTACTTC. Translation gives CASSLGSYETQYF.

Only a few counts were recorded for this clone. This sequence joins TRBV15 and TRBJ2-1; TRBD2 agrees at 8 bases. Germline values: CDR1 LNHNV, CDR2 YYDKDF (reference sequence). The length of the CDR3 is 16 residues. V lost 0 bases and J lost 7; bases outside the gene matches: 8. CDR3 nucleotides: TGTGCCACCAGCAGAGATTTCCGGGAGGGCCAGAATGAGCAGTTCTTC. Protein sequence: CATSRDFREGQNEQFF.

This clone was picked up a small number of times. The V gene is TRBV7-2, the J gene TRBJ2-1, with 10 bases identical to TRBD2. The CDR3 extends over 15 amino acids. With 5 bases clipped from V and 6 bases from J, the junction kept 7 bases outside the gene matches. Germline CDR1 SGHTA, CDR2 FQGNSA. The CDR3, as DNA: TGTGCCAGCAGCATAGGGACTAGCGCAGGCAATGAGCAGTTCTTC. Encoded protein: CASSIGTSAGNEQFF.

V is TRBV5-1 and J is TRBJ1-6, with D hard to call. The CDR3 has 14 amino acids. The germline V and J ends were trimmed by 0 bases and 9 bases, with 10 bases remaining between them. Per germline, CDR1 SGHRS and CDR2 YFSETQ. CDR3 region: CASSLVPEGSPLHF. The CDR3 DNA sequence: TGCGCCAGCAGCTTGGTGCCTGAGGGTTCACCCCTCCACTTT.

This clone has a handful of counts. The chain uses TRBV7-9 and TRBJ2-1, with a tentative D call TRBD2 (6 bases). Looked up from germline, CDR1 is SEHNR and CDR2 is FQNEAQ (reference sequence). This CDR3 is 14 amino acids long. Trimming took off 6 bases at V and 0 bases at J, with 9 bases between the two ends. The CDR3 region is CASRGTSSYNEQFF. The CDR3 coding sequence is TGTGCCAGCAGAGGGACTTCCTCCTACAATGAGCAGTTCTTC.

This clone was detected only once. V gene TRBV7-6 combines with J gene TRBJ2-2, with D possibly being TRBD1 or TRBD2 (7 bases each). Trimming took off 5 bases at V and 5 bases at J, with 24 bases between the two ends. Germline CDR1 SGHVS, CDR2 FNYEAQ. The CDR3 consists of 18 residues. The DNA for the CDR3 is TGTGCCAGCAGCCCAAGACAGGGTGGCCCCGGGGGGACCGGGGAGCTGTTTTTT. Translation: CASSPRQGGPGGTGELFF.

This clone turned up a few times. The chain uses TRBV27 and TRBJ1-2; 11 bases are a match to TRBD1. The CDR3 contains 13 residues. CDR1 is MNHEY, CDR2 SMNVEV, per germline (reference sequence). Trimming cost V 6 bases and J 6 bases; bases outside gene matches: 3. The CDR3 nucleotides read TGTGCCAGCAGCCGGGGACAGGGGGATGGCTACACCTTC. This translates into CASSRGQGDGYTF.

This clone was recorded a few times. This rearrangement joins TRBV13 to TRBJ2-1; 7 bases match TRBD2. The CDR3 contains 15 residues. Germline CDR1 reads PRHDT; CDR2 reads FYEKMQ (reference sequence). V was pared by 1 base and J by 9 bases, with 9 bases of the junction left unmatched. This CDR3 is CASSLEGRASFEQFF. For the CDR3, the DNA is TGTGCCAGCAGCTTAGAAGGGAGGGCGTCCTTTGAGCAGTTCTTC.

The chain employs TRBV9 and TRBJ2-1; no clear D. CDR3 length equals 15 residues. Germline loops: CDR1 SGDLS, CDR2 YYNGEE. Trimming shortened V by 0 bases and J by 4 bases, and 11 bases separated the two germline ends. The CDR3 loop reads CASSVGSLVYNEQFF. The CDR3 region has the DNA TGTGCCAGCAGCGTAGGCAGCCTAGTTTACAATGAGCAGTTCTTC.

This clone was recorded a few times. Other nucleotide sequences from this sample produce the same CDR3. The CDR3 nucleotides are TGTGCCAGCAGCCCGGGACAGGGTAGAGAGACCCAGTACTTC. It codes for CASSPGQGRETQYF. This chain uses TRBV11-2 with TRBJ2-5; 9 bases map to TRBD1. The CDR3 has 14 residues. The ends lost 5 bases at V and 4 bases at J; junction bases unmatched: 5. Germline assignment: CDR1 SGHAT and CDR2 FQNNGV. The variable domain in full, completed from reference TRBV11-2 and TRBJ2-5, reads EAGVAQSPRYKIIEKRQSVAFWCNPISGHATLYWYQQILGQGPKLLIQFQNNGVVDDSQLPKDRFSAERLKGVDSTLKIQPAKLEDSAVYLCASSPGQGRETQYFGPGTRLLVL.

This clone has more than one count but fewer than ten. A much larger clone differs from this one at a single base, so this may be a read error. The sample contains more than one DNA sequence encoding this CDR3. The chain uses TRBV11-2 and TRBJ2-7, with D unresolved. This CDR3 spans 11 amino acids. The germline CDR1 and CDR2 sequences are SGHAT and FQNNGV. V was trimmed by 4 bases and J by 0 bases, leaving 1 base between them. CDR3 coding DNA: TGTGCCAGCAGCTCCTCCTACGAGCAGTACTTC. Protein sequence: CASSSSYEQYF.

Notes on this clone: Other DNA sequences from this sample encode an identical CDR3 as well. V is TRBV18 and J is TRBJ2-1; TRBD2 matches at 9 bases. After removal of 1 base from V and 4 bases from J, the junction contained 2 bases not matched to a gene. The germline CDR1 and CDR2 sequences are KGHSH and LQKENI. This CDR3 has 15 residues. CDR3 sequence: CASSPLAGAYNEQFF. In nucleotides, the CDR3 is TGTGCCAGCTCACCACTAGCGGGAGCTTACAATGAGCAGTTCTTC.

This clone appeared a few times. The J gene is TRBJ2-7, the V gene TRBV28; 7 nucleotides align to TRBD2. Germline CDR1 reads MDHEN; CDR2 reads SYDVKM. CDR3 length: 15 residues. V gave up 2 bases and J gave up 1 base; unmatched junction bases: 5. The CDR3 sequence: CASSLGGTKSYEQYF. The CDR3 DNA sequence: TGTGCCAGCAGTTTAGGCGGGACTAAATCCTACGAGCAGTACTTC.

This clone appeared a few times. J is TRBJ2-7 and V is TRBV10-3; 11 bases are a match to TRBD2. The ends lost 10 bases at V and 4 bases at J; junction bases unmatched: 6. The CDR3 is 13 residues long. Germline V CDR1 and CDR2: ENHRY, SYGVKD. The CDR3 loop reads CASAGTSGYEQYF. For the CDR3, the DNA is TGTGCCAGTGCCGGGACTAGCGGTTACGAGCAGTACTTC.

This clone was observed a few times. The rearrangement links TRBV4-3 to TRBJ2-6, with 14 bases fitting TRBD2. The ends lost 0 bases at V and 4 bases at J; junction bases unmatched: 14. The CDR3 is made up of 22 amino acids. Germline CDR1 reads LGHNA; CDR2 reads YSLEER. The CDR3 protein is CASSQDSPRTSGRRPGANVLTF. The CDR3 region has the DNA TGCGCCAGCAGCCAAGATAGCCCGAGGACTAGCGGGAGGAGGCCCGGGGCCAACGTCCTGACTTTC.

The table lists this clone with a few counts. The chain is built from TRBV28 and TRBJ1-5, with unresolved D. The CDR3 spans 13 residues. The germline V gene encodes CDR1 MDHEN and CDR2 SYDVKM. V was clipped by 5 bases and J by 0 bases, with 5 bases between them. DNA of the CDR3: TGTGCCAGCAGTATCGATAGCAATCAGCCCCAGCATTTT. Translation: CASSIDSNQPQHF. The full variable domain, completed using reference TRBV28 and TRBJ1-5, is DVKVTQSSRYLVKRTGEKVFLECVQDMDHENMFWYRQDPGLGLRLIYFSYDVKMKEKGDIPEGYSVSREKKERFSLILESASTNQTSMYLCASSIDSNQPQHFGDGTRLSIL.

CDR3 region: CASSPMSERANEQFF. Here the CDR3 DNA reads TGCGCCAGCAGCCCCATGAGTGAGAGGGCCAATGAGCAGTTCTTC. The chain employs TRBV4-1 and TRBJ2-1, with D possibly TRBD2 on 5 matching bases. The germline V gene has CDR1 MGHRA and CDR2 YSYEKL. The CDR3 runs 15 residues. V lost 4 bases, J lost 6 bases, and 16 bases lay in between.

The rearrangement uses TRBV7-2 and TRBJ2-1; D unresolved. Per germline, CDR1 SGHTA and CDR2 FQGNSA. V was shortened by 3 bases and J by 5 bases, with 5 bases between the two germline ends. The CDR3 runs to 12 residues. For the CDR3, the DNA is TGTGCCAGCAGCTTTGCTCACAATGAGCAGTTCTTC. It translates to CASSFAHNEQFF.

This clone has more than one count but fewer than ten. The V call is TRBV28, the J call TRBJ2-5, with a possible D match to TRBD2 (6 bases). V lost 6 bases to trimming and J lost 3 bases, with 17 bases between them. CDR1 is MDHEN, CDR2 SYDVKM, per germline. This CDR3 spans 15 amino acids. The CDR3 sequence: CASSLGRGKKETQYF. CDR3 nucleotides: TGTGCCAGCAGCTTAGGTCGGGGGAAGAAAGAGACCCAGTACTTC.

This clone has at least ten counts. The chain has TRBV7-9 and TRBJ2-6; D is unresolved. The CDR3 covers 15 residues. CDR1 and CDR2 (germline): SEHNR, FQNEAQ (reference sequence). V lost 2 bases, J lost 2 bases, and 7 bases lay in between. This chain's CDR3 is CASSLPEAGANVLTF. CDR3 nucleotide sequence: TGTGCCAGCAGCTTACCTGAAGCTGGGGCCAACGTCCTGACTTTC.

A remark on this clone: The sample carries other DNA sequences with the same CDR3. J is TRBJ1-1 and V is TRBV28; D is undetermined. Germline CDR1 reads MDHEN; CDR2 reads SYDVKM. V lost 2 bases and J lost 6, with 4 bases in between. The CDR3 consists of 11 residues. The CDR3 bases are TGTGCCAGCAGTTTACGGGCTGAAGCTTTCTTT. Residues: CASSLRAEAFF.

The V call is TRBV28, the J call TRBJ2-3; 8 bases are shared with TRBD2. The V and J ends lost 7 bases and 2 bases, in that order; junction bases with no gene match: 5. Per the germline V gene, CDR1 is MDHEN and CDR2 is SYDVKM. The CDR3 sequence is 14 residues long. CDR3 sequence: CASKLAALTDTQYF. CDR3 nucleotides: TGTGCCAGCAAACTAGCGGCACTCACAGATACGCAGTATTTT.

This clone was observed a handful of times. The same CDR3 also results from other DNA sequences found in this sample. This rearrangement joins TRBV7-3 to TRBJ2-3; D is unresolved. The CDR3 sequence is 13 residues long. Germline CDR1 reads SGHTA; CDR2 reads FQGTGA. V gave up 3 bases and J gave up 1 base, with 5 bases separating them. The CDR3 sequence: CASSFRGTDTQYF. In DNA, the CDR3 is TGTGCCAGCAGCTTCCGGGGCACAGATACGCAGTATTTT.